The TCR beta chain under discussion was sequenced for a study of neurological immune-mediated disorders. PBMCs stored at -80 C, 2 million in total, were the source of the unsorted libraries. Ten or more counts support this clonotype. The antigen remains undetermined. Study outcomes and limitations: None of the CDR3 amino acid sequences of expanded clones recurred across subjects, suggesting private repertoires in all groups. Multiple sclerosis patients had less TCR clonal expansion than even healthy controls, unlike HTLV-1-associated myelopathy.

There are 15 residues in the CDR3. CDR1 SGHTA and CDR2 FQGNSA come from the germline V gene. V gave up 5 bases and J gave up 1 base; unmatched junction bases: 7. 5'RACE generated cDNA with 10-nucleotide random UMIs. TCRdb processed the 5' RACE reads anew with MiXCR; each CDR3 protein has one entry. In the table there are 84,000 or so distinct CDR3 sequences, 10% of which are singletons. The chain joins TRBV7-2 to TRBJ2-5; 7 bases are a match to TRBD1. The sequence came from a man aged 40-55 years in good health. The sample consisted of PBMCs. CDR3 DNA sequence: TGTGCCAGCAGCATCAGGGGGAAAGTCCAAGAGACCCAGTACTTC. Amino acids: CASSIRGKVQETQYF.